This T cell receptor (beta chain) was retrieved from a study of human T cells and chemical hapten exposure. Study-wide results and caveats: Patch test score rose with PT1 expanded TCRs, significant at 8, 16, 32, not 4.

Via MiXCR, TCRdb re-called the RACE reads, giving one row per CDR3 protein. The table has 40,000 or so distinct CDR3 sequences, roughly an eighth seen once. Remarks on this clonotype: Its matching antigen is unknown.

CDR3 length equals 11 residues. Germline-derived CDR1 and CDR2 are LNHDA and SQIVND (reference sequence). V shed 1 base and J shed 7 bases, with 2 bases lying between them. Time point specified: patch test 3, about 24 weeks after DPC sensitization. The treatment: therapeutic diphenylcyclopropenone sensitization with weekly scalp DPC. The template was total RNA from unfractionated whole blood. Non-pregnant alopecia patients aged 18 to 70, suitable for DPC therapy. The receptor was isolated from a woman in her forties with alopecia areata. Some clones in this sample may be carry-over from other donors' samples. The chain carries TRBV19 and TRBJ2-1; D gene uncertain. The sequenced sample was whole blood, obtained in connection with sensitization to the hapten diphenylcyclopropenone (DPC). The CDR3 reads CASSIGNEQFF. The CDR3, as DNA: TGTGCCAGTAGTATAGGGAATGAGCAGTTCTTC.